Shown below are 21 T cell receptor beta chains from a single sample sequenced in a study of cytomegalovirus exposure and HLA in healthy donors. Researchers ran the PCR with 60 Vbeta and 13 Jbeta primers. The method was immunoSEQ multiplex PCR; TCRdb's version includes in-frame clones alone and lacks a portion of them. The sample yields about 160,000 clones, around 90% seen once. The source material was PBMCs. These TCRs come from a woman in her thirties in good health and CMV-seronegative.

CDR3 in DNA: TGTGCCATCAGGGTACTTACGAACACTGAAGCTTTCTTT. Amino acid sequence: CAIRVLTNTEAFF. The genes are TRBV10-3 and TRBJ1-1; D is undetermined. The CDR3 loop spans 13 amino acids. Trimming removed 6 bases from V and 1 base from J, with 9 bases in between. Germline CDR1 ENHRY, CDR2 SYGVKD.

This clone was seen more than once but under ten times. The J gene is TRBJ2-2, the V gene TRBV29-1, with 11 bases aligning to TRBD2. CDR3 length equals 14 residues. V shed 4 bases, J shed 5 bases, and the junction held 3 bases outside the gene matches. The V gene's germline CDR1 is SQVTM and CDR2 ANQGSEA. CDR3 residues: CSVAGTSGTGELFF. CDR3 sequence (DNA): TGCAGCGTTGCCGGGACTAGCGGTACCGGGGAGCTGTTTTTT.

The chain uses TRBV7-2 and TRBJ2-2; tentatively, D is TRBD2 (5 bases). The CDR3 spans 15 residues. Trimming took 1 base from V and 2 from J, leaving 8 bases between them. The germline gives CDR1 SGHTA, CDR2 FQGNSA. The CDR3: CASSLGTYNTGELFF. The CDR3, as DNA: TGTGCCAGCAGCTTAGGGACTTATAACACCGGGGAGCTGTTTTTT. Full variable domain (rest looked up from reference TRBV7-2 and TRBJ2-2): GAGVSQSPSNKVTEKGKDVELRCDPISGHTALYWYRQSLGQGLEFLIYFQGNSAPDKSGLPSDRFSAERTGGSVSTLTIQRTQQEDSAVYLCASSLGTYNTGELFFGEGSRLTVL.

This rearrangement joins TRBV19 to TRBJ1-5, with 9 nucleotides matching TRBD1. Per germline, CDR1 LNHDA and CDR2 SQIVND (reference sequence). The CDR3 runs to 15 residues. The junction had 5 bases not matched to a gene; V was cut back by 4 bases and J by 4 bases. CDR3 DNA sequence: TGTGCCAGTAGTACCCTACAGGGGGCGAATCAGCCCCAGCATTTT. Translating gives CASSTLQGANQPQHF.

This chain joins TRBV5-1 and TRBJ1-2; a weak D match, TRBD1 (5 bases). The CDR3 is 15 amino acids. The V gene's germline CDR1 is SGHRS and CDR2 YFSETQ. V was shortened by 0 bases and J by 7 bases, with 16 bases between the two germline ends. The CDR3 DNA reads as TGCGCCAGCAGCTTGGCCCTGGGAGGGGATGGTGGCTACACCTTC. This translates into CASSLALGGDGGYTF. Full variable domain (missing parts from reference TRBV5-1 and TRBJ1-2): KAGVTQTPRYLIKTRGQQVTLSCSPISGHRSVSWYQQTPGQGLQFLFEYFSETQRNKGNFPGRFSGRQFSNSRSEMNVSTLELGDSALYLCASSLALGGDGGYTFGSGTRLTVV.

The V call is TRBV6-4, the J call TRBJ1-2; D not certain. The CDR3 sequence is 13 residues long. V lost 2 bases, J lost 2 bases, and 6 bases lay in between. CDR1 and CDR2 (germline): MRHNA, SNTAGT. Here the CDR3 DNA reads TGTGCCAGCAGTGACGGCTGGAACTATGGCTACACCTTC. It encodes CASSDGWNYGYTF.

The rearrangement joins TRBV27 to TRBJ2-5; no clear D. The assigned J gene may be wrong: the sequence end matches TRBJ2-7 better. The CDR3 covers 14 residues. The germline V gene has CDR1 MNHEY and CDR2 SMNVEV (reference sequence). CDR3: CASSSPDKAYEQYF. The CDR3 DNA reads as TGTGCCAGCAGTTCGCCAGACAAGGCCTACGAGCAGTACTTC.

V and J are TRBV5-4 and TRBJ1-1, with D possibly TRBD1 on 5 matching bases. Germline V gives CDR1 SGHNT, CDR2 YYREEE (reference sequence). V was cut by 4 bases and J by 1 base, with 8 bases left in between. The CDR3 sequence is 13 residues long. The CDR3 protein is CASSIGQNTEAFF. CDR3 sequence (DNA): TGTGCCAGCAGCATCGGACAGAACACTGAAGCTTTCTTT.

The CDR3 here is CASSWGTGPNTEAFF. Here the CDR3 DNA reads TGTGCCAGCAGCTGGGGGACAGGGCCGAACACTGAAGCTTTCTTT. V usage is TRBV5-5 and J usage is TRBJ1-1; 9 bases match TRBD1. After removal of 3 bases from V and 1 base from J, the junction contained 4 bases not matched to a gene. This CDR3 is 15 amino acids long. The germline V gene has CDR1 SGHKS and CDR2 YYEKEE (reference sequence).

The V gene is TRBV9, the J gene TRBJ2-1; 9 positions agree with TRBD2. Germline V gene data show CDR1 as SGDLS and CDR2 as YYNGEE. This CDR3 region has 17 residues. Trimming at V came to 2 bases and at J to 6 bases, leaving 12 bases not matched to a gene. Written as DNA, the CDR3 is TGTGCCAGCAGCGTTTGGCGGGGGGGCCCTGGGAGCAATGAGCAGTTCTTC. Translating gives CASSVWRGGPGSNEQFF.

The chain uses TRBV5-4 and TRBJ2-5, with TRBD2 matching 9 bases. From germline, CDR1 is SGHNT and CDR2 YYREEE (reference sequence). CDR3 length: 17 amino acids. Trimming at V came to 3 bases and at J to 2 bases, leaving 11 bases not matched to a gene. As DNA, the CDR3 is TGTGCCAGCAGCTGGAGGACCGGGACTAGCCGGCAAGAGACCCAGTACTTC. It translates to CASSWRTGTSRQETQYF.

J is TRBJ2-3 and V is TRBV28, with 9 positions matching TRBD2. Trimming took 8 bases from V and 0 from J; bases not matched to a gene: 12. CDR3 size: 17 residues. CDR1 is MDHEN, CDR2 SYDVKM, per germline. The CDR3 nucleotides read TGTGCCAGCCGGTTAGCGGGAGCATTGGTGAGCACAGATACGCAGTATTTT. It translates to CASRLAGALVSTDTQYF.

This clone was seen a single time. The V call is TRBV19, the J call TRBJ1-4; 9 bases fit TRBD1. The CDR3 covers 15 residues. Germline values: CDR1 LNHDA, CDR2 SQIVND (reference sequence). J gave up 6 bases and V 1 base, and 3 bases lay outside the gene matches. CDR3 protein: CASSIGGQGYEKLFF. CDR3 nucleotide sequence: TGTGCCAGTAGTATAGGGGGACAGGGCTATGAAAAACTGTTTTTT.

The chain combines TRBV5-6 with TRBJ2-3; 10 nucleotides agree with TRBD2. Looked up from germline, CDR1 is SGHDT and CDR2 is YYEEEE. V gave up 4 bases and J gave up 0 bases; unmatched junction bases: 14. There are 19 residues in the CDR3. CDR3 protein: CASSLRTSGRPLSTDTQYF. CDR3 in DNA: TGTGCCAGCAGCCTACGGACTAGCGGTCGTCCCCTTAGCACAGATACGCAGTATTTT.

This chain joins TRBV18 and TRBJ2-4; D is unresolved. The CDR3 is 13 amino acids. Per the germline V gene, CDR1 is KGHSH and CDR2 is LQKENI. V lost 2 bases to trimming and J lost 6 bases, with 8 bases between them. CDR3 region: CASSPKPGNIQYF. The CDR3 DNA is TGTGCCAGCTCACCAAAGCCAGGAAACATTCAGTACTTC.

The rearrangement joins TRBV18 to TRBJ1-1; the D gene is possibly TRBD1 (5 bases). CDR1 is KGHSH and CDR2 is LQKENI in the germline V gene. The CDR3 is 13 amino acids. The V end lost 6 bases, the J end lost 1 base, and 9 bases lay between the germline ends. For the CDR3, the DNA is TGTGCCAGCTCGGCCGGGGGGAACACTGAAGCTTTCTTT. This codes for CASSAGGNTEAFF.

The J gene is TRBJ2-1, the V gene TRBV7-6, with TRBD2 matching over 12 bases. Germline assignment: CDR1 SGHVS and CDR2 FNYEAQ. The ends lost 4 bases at V and 5 bases at J; junction bases unmatched: 6. CDR3 length: 16 residues. CDR3 amino acids: CASSSTTSGRNNEQFF. The DNA of the CDR3 is TGTGCCAGCAGCTCAACCACTAGCGGGAGGAACAATGAGCAGTTCTTC.

The rearrangement links TRBV9 to TRBJ2-2; 7 bases agree with TRBD2. Germline trimming cut 3 bases from V and 4 bases from J; bases unmatched to any gene: 3. CDR1 is SGDLS and CDR2 is YYNGEE in the germline V gene. The CDR3 has 14 amino acids. The CDR3 loop reads CASSGGSFTGELFF. For the CDR3, the DNA is TGTGCCAGCAGCGGCGGGAGCTTCACCGGGGAGCTGTTTTTT.

The V and J genes are TRBV9 and TRBJ2-5; the match to TRBD2 covers 10 bases. The assigned J gene may be wrong: the sequence end matches TRBJ2-7 better. Germline loops: CDR1 SGDLS, CDR2 YYNGEE. The CDR3 runs 18 residues. The CDR3 DNA follows: TGTGCCAGCAGCCCGGGACTAGCGAGATATCAGAGCTCCTACGAGCAGTACTTC. Its protein product is CASSPGLARYQSSYEQYF.

The chain links TRBV27 to TRBJ2-5, with 9 positions matching TRBD2. The ends lost 6 bases at V and 4 bases at J; junction bases unmatched: 6. Germline V gives CDR1 MNHEY, CDR2 SMNVEV (reference sequence). This CDR3 is built from 14 residues. The CDR3 sequence is CASSRRGGRETQYF. CDR3 bases: TGTGCCAGCAGCCGGCGGGGGGGCAGAGAGACCCAGTACTTC.

V is TRBV7-6 and J is TRBJ2-1; D may be TRBD2 (6 bases). This CDR3 has 17 amino acids. Germline V gene lookup returns CDR1 SGHVS and CDR2 FNYEAQ. V lost 0 bases to trimming and J lost 2 bases, with 14 bases between them. The CDR3 sequence: CASSLALGSDTYNEQFF. CDR3 coding DNA: TGTGCCAGCAGCTTAGCTCTCGGGAGTGACACCTACAATGAGCAGTTCTTC.